These 24 T cell receptor beta chains came from one sample sequenced in a study of blood T cell repertoires in COVID-19. TCRdb keeps only in-frame clones here, not all; method: immunoSEQ multiplex PCR. Among tens of thousands of clones listed, almost 85% were seen once. The sequenced sample was peripheral blood. These receptors all stem from a man between 60 and 75 years old with COVID-19, enrolled during active disease.

This clone has just a few counts. The chain carries TRBV20-1 and TRBJ2-2, with D perhaps TRBD1 (5 bases). Germline V gene data show CDR1 as DFQATT and CDR2 as SNEGSKA (reference sequence). The CDR3 length is 13 residues. The V and J ends lost 3 bases and 4 bases respectively, with 9 bases between them. This chain's CDR3 is CSASSGITGELFF. The CDR3 coding sequence is TGCAGTGCTAGTTCAGGGATCACCGGGGAGCTGTTTTTT.

The chain is built from TRBV6-1 and TRBJ2-5; 11 nucleotides line up with TRBD2. Germline V gene sequence: CDR1 MNHNS, CDR2 SASEGT. The CDR3 extends over 17 amino acids. V shed 4 bases and J 2 bases; nucleotides not matched to a gene: 9. CDR3 bases: TGTGCCAGCAGTGCGGGGACGACTAGCGGGGTACAAGAGACCCAGTACTTC. This gives the protein CASSAGTTSGVQETQYF.

The gene calls are TRBV28 and TRBJ1-2, with TRBD1 matching 7 bases. Germline V gene sequence: CDR1 MDHEN, CDR2 SYDVKM. V dropped 4 bases and J dropped 7; count of bases not matched to a gene: 6. The CDR3 is 13 amino acids. In DNA form, the CDR3 reads TGTGCCAGCAGTTCCCCCAACAGGGGTGGCTACACCTTC. Its protein product is CASSSPNRGGYTF.

CDR3 nucleotides: TGTGCCAGCAGCTATAATCGTCTGAGGGGCTACACCTTC. Amino acid sequence: CASSYNRLRGYTF. This rearrangement joins TRBV11-2 to TRBJ1-2; D not certain. CDR3 length: 13 residues. V gave up 4 bases and J gave up 8 bases, with 14 bases separating them. Germline V gene sequence: CDR1 SGHAT, CDR2 FQNNGV.

This clone was seen just once. CDR3 DNA sequence: TGCGCCAGCAGGGGACAGGGGTTTGGAAATCAGCCCCAGCATTTT. It yields the protein CASRGQGFGNQPQHF. The chain combines TRBV10-2 with TRBJ1-5, with 10 bases identical to TRBD1. J was trimmed by 4 bases and V by 6 bases; bases with no gene match: 6. The CDR3 is 15 amino acids. Germline CDR1 and CDR2: WSHSY and SAAADI.

The CDR3 sequence is CATKKGGDQPQHF. Here the CDR3 DNA reads TGTGCCACGAAAAAGGGGGGGGATCAGCCCCAGCATTTT. V usage is TRBV12-3 or TRBV12-4 and J usage is TRBJ1-5; TRBD1 might be the D (6 bases). The CDR3 has 13 residues. V dropped 10 bases and J dropped 5 bases, with 15 bases sitting between them.

The CDR3 protein is CASNPTGGTEAFF. The CDR3 coding sequence is TGTGCCAGCAACCCCACAGGGGGCACTGAAGCTTTCTTT. The gene calls are TRBV7-9 and TRBJ1-1; TRBD1 agrees at 8 bases. CDR3 length: 13 residues. Germline values: CDR1 SEHNR, CDR2 FQNEAQ (reference sequence). With 7 bases clipped from V and 4 bases from J, the junction kept 5 bases outside the gene matches.

V and J are TRBV6-4 and TRBJ2-1; 8 positions agree with TRBD2. Germline-derived CDR1 and CDR2 are MRHNA and SNTAGT. With V trimmed by 6 bases and J by 0 bases, 4 bases remained unmatched. CDR3 length: 15 residues. CDR3 residues: CASSISGSSYNEQFF. The CDR3 nucleotides read TGTGCCAGCAGCATCAGCGGGAGCTCCTACAATGAGCAGTTCTTC.

The chain recombines TRBV19 with TRBJ2-1; 9 nucleotides match TRBD2. Trimming cost V 10 bases and J 9 bases; bases outside gene matches: 16. Germline V gene sequence: CDR1 LNHDA, CDR2 SQIVND (reference sequence). The CDR3 is 15 residues long. The chain's CDR3 is CATTSGTSPKTEQFF. CDR3 bases: TGTGCCACTACCTCCGGGACTAGCCCTAAGACTGAGCAGTTCTTC.

In DNA form, the CDR3 reads TGTGCCACCAGCAGACCCGGGACAGACGCTTGGGGCTACACCTTC. Its translation is CATSRPGTDAWGYTF. The rearrangement joins TRBV15 to TRBJ1-2; 7 bases are shared with TRBD1. Looked up from germline, CDR1 is LNHNV and CDR2 is YYDKDF (reference sequence). CDR3 length equals 15 residues. After removal of 2 bases from V and 8 bases from J, the junction contained 11 bases not matched to a gene.

Only a few counts were recorded for this clone. The chain links TRBV25-1 to TRBJ1-5, with a weak D call TRBD1 (6 bases). V was trimmed by 1 base and J by 7 bases, leaving 20 bases between them. Germline-derived CDR1 and CDR2 are MGHDK and SYGVNS. The CDR3 covers 17 residues. The CDR3 reads CASSEFVRGRGDQPQHF. The CDR3 DNA reads as TGTGCCAGCAGTGAATTTGTGAGGGGGAGGGGTGACCAGCCCCAGCATTTT.

The chain joins TRBV4-1 to TRBJ2-7; 9 positions match TRBD2. The CDR3 is 17 residues long. CDR1 is MGHRA and CDR2 is YSYEKL in the germline V gene. The J segment lost 1 base and the V segment lost 0 bases, leaving 7 bases of the junction unmatched. CDR3: CASSQDSRLAGSYEQYF. The CDR3 nucleotides are TGCGCCAGCAGCCAAGATAGTAGGCTAGCGGGATCCTACGAGCAGTACTTC.

The count of this clone is one. In the same sample, other DNA sequences code for this CDR3. The genes are TRBV7-3 and TRBJ2-5; 7 nucleotides match TRBD1. Trimming removed 5 bases from V and 3 bases from J; junction bases left unmatched: 3. Germline CDR1 reads SGHTA; CDR2 reads FQGTGA. There are 13 residues in the CDR3. CDR3 region: CASSPGTEETQYF. In DNA form, the CDR3 reads TGTGCCAGCAGCCCAGGGACAGAAGAGACCCAGTACTTC.

The chain employs TRBV5-4 and TRBJ1-2; 7 bases agree with TRBD1. The CDR3 is 13 amino acids. J lost 2 bases, V lost 4 bases, and 2 bases had no gene match. Per the germline V gene, CDR1 is SGHNT and CDR2 is YYREEE (reference sequence). CDR3 protein: CASSPDRNYGYTF. The CDR3 nucleotides read TGTGCCAGCAGCCCGGACAGGAACTATGGCTACACCTTC.

This clone was counted a single time. The rearrangement uses TRBV20-1 and TRBJ2-5; 10 bases map to TRBD2. In germline, CDR1 is DFQATT, CDR2 SNEGSKA (reference sequence). The CDR3 loop spans 14 amino acids. The ends lost 3 bases at V and 4 bases at J; junction bases unmatched: 5. DNA of the CDR3: TGCAGTGCTAGTGGGACTAGCGTTGCAGAGACCCAGTACTTC. Protein: CSASGTSVAETQYF.

The V gene is TRBV23-1, the J gene TRBJ2-7; D unresolved. TRBV23-1 is an ORF, with its function uncertain. The CDR3 loop spans 13 amino acids. The V end lost 8 bases, the J end lost 4 bases, and 15 bases lay between the germline ends. The CDR3 is CASGLSSLYEQYF. As DNA, the CDR3 is TGCGCCAGCGGCCTCAGTTCTCTTTACGAGCAGTACTTC.

The J gene is TRBJ2-5, the V gene TRBV10-3, with 10 bases fitting TRBD2. Losses at the gene ends were 3 bases for V and 3 bases for J; bases not matched to a gene: 4. Per the germline V gene, CDR1 is ENHRY and CDR2 is SYGVKD. This CDR3 contains 15 residues. CDR3 nucleotide sequence: TGTGCCATCAGTGACAGCGGGGGGGCGGAAGAGACCCAGTACTTC. As protein: CAISDSGGAEETQYF.

The rearrangement links TRBV19 to TRBJ1-1; D is uncertain. The V gene lost 5 bases and the J gene lost 1 base, with 8 bases spanning the gap. In germline, CDR1 is LNHDA, CDR2 SQIVND (reference sequence). This CDR3 region has 13 residues. CDR3 coding DNA: TGTGCCAGTAGTCACACATGGAACACTGAAGCTTTCTTT. Encoded protein: CASSHTWNTEAFF.

The rearrangement joins TRBV2 to TRBJ1-6; D might be TRBD1 (5 bases). CDR3 length: 16 amino acids. Trimming left V 5 bases short and J 10 bases short, with 21 bases between. CDR1 SNHLY and CDR2 FYNNEI come from the germline V gene. The CDR3: CASSRDSPTSWSPLHF. Written as DNA, the CDR3 is TGTGCCAGCAGTAGAGACAGCCCAACGAGCTGGTCACCCCTCCACTTT.

The J gene is TRBJ2-2, the V gene TRBV7-2; TRBD1 aligns across 8 bases. The CDR3 runs 15 residues. The J segment lost 7 bases and the V segment lost 5 bases, leaving 9 bases of the junction unmatched. Germline V gene sequence: CDR1 SGHTA, CDR2 FQGNSA. This chain's CDR3 is CASSPQTGEIGELFF. The CDR3, as DNA: TGTGCCAGCAGCCCGCAGACAGGGGAGATCGGGGAGCTGTTTTTT.

This chain joins TRBV3-1 (or the pseudogene TRBV3-2) and TRBJ1-1; the D is unclear. There are 14 residues in the CDR3. V lost 5 bases, J lost 8 bases, and 18 bases lay in between. Germline-derived CDR1 and CDR2 are LGHDT and YNNKEL (reference sequence). CDR3 nucleotide sequence: TGTGCCAGCAGCACCCAAAGCGTCGGCGCAGAAGCTTTCTTT. It yields the protein CASSTQSVGAEAFF.

The chain joins TRBV5-4 to TRBJ2-7; the match to TRBD2 covers 7 bases. The CDR3 is made up of 14 amino acids. From germline, CDR1 is SGHNT and CDR2 YYREEE (reference sequence). V lost 3 bases, J lost 5 bases, and 8 bases stayed unmatched. CDR3 nucleotides: TGTGCCAGCAGCTACCGGGAGGTGGGGGACGAGCAGTACTTC. Translating gives CASSYREVGDEQYF.

This clone appeared a single time. The gene calls are TRBV15 and TRBJ2-3; 11 positions agree with TRBD1. The CDR3 is 17 amino acids. Germline values: CDR1 LNHNV, CDR2 YYDKDF (reference sequence). The junction had 9 bases not matched to a gene; V was cut back by 3 bases and J by 4 bases. CDR3 amino acids: CATSRERGQGVADTQYF. For the CDR3, the DNA is TGTGCCACCAGCAGGGAGAGGGGACAGGGGGTGGCAGATACGCAGTATTTT.

The chain has TRBV6-5 and TRBJ2-7, with 7 bases lining up with TRBD1. With 10 bases clipped from V and 4 bases from J, the junction kept 10 bases outside the gene matches. This CDR3 has 13 amino acids. Germline lookup yields CDR1 MNHEY and CDR2 SVGAGI. The CDR3 is CATRAGGLYEQYF. The CDR3 nucleotides are TGTGCCACCCGGGCAGGGGGTCTGTACGAGCAGTACTTC.